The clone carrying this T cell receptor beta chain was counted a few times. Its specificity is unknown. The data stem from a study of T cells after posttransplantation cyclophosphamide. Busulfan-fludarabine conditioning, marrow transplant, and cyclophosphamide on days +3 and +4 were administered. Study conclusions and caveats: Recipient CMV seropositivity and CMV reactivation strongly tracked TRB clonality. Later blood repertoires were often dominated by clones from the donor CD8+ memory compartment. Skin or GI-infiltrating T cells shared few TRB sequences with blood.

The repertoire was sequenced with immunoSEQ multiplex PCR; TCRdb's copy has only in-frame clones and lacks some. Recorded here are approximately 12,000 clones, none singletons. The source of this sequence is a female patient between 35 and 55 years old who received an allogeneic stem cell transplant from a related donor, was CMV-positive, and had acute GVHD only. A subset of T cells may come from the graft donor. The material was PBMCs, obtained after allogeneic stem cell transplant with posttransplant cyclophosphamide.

The CDR3 bases are TGTGCCAGCAGCTCCCGGGTAGGGACGGCGCGGGGTACGCAGTATTTT. It translates to CASSSRVGTARGTQYF. The chain employs TRBV11-3 and TRBJ2-3; maybe TRBD2 (6 bases). This CDR3 spans 16 amino acids. Between the trimmed V and J ends, which lost 4 bases and 8 bases, there was a span of 22 bases. Germline CDR1 SGHNT, CDR2 YENEEA.